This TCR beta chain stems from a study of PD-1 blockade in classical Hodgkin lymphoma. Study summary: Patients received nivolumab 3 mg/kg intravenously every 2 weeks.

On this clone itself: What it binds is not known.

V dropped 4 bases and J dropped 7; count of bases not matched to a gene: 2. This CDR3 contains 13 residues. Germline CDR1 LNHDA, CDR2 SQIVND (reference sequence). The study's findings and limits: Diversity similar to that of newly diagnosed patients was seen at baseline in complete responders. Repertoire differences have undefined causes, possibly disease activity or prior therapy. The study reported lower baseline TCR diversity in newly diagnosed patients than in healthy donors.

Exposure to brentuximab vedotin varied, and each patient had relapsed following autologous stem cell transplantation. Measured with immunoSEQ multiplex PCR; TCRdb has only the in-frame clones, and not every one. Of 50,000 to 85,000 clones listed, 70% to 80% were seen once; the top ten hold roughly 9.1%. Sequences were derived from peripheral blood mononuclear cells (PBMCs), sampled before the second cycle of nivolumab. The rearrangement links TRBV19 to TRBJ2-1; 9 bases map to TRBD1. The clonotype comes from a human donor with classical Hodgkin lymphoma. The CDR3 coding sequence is TGTGCCAGTAGTAGAGGACAGGGGAATGAGCAGTTCTTC. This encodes CASSRGQGNEQFF.